The 2 T cell receptor beta chains in this list originate from one sample, sequenced in a study of technical replicates of blood from a handful of donors. Some clones are missing from TCRdb's copy, which holds only in-frame ones; the method was immunoSEQ multiplex PCR. The data show under 85,000 clones, 85% to 95% seen once. Sequencing was performed on T cells isolated from PBMCs. These receptors were collected from a human donor in good health.

J is TRBJ2-6 and V is TRBV14; 7 positions match TRBD1. The germline CDR1 and CDR2 sequences are SGHDN and FVKESK. After removal of 2 bases from V and 0 bases from J, the junction contained 13 bases not matched to a gene. The CDR3 covers 20 residues. The CDR3, as DNA: TGTGCCAGCAGCCAACTTCAAGACGGCAGGGGGTCCTCTGGGGCCAACGTCCTGACTTTC. It is translated as CASSQLQDGRGSSGANVLTF.

This clone showed up just a few times. The chain links TRBV25-1 to TRBJ2-7; TRBD2 agrees at 16 bases. Trimming cost V 3 bases and J 7 bases; bases outside gene matches: 9. The CDR3 is 17 residues long. Germline loops: CDR1 MGHDK, CDR2 SYGVNS. The CDR3 is CASSDPGLAGGLREQYF. The CDR3 DNA reads as TGTGCCAGCAGTGATCCGGGACTAGCGGGAGGGCTAAGAGAGCAGTACTTC.